This T cell receptor beta chain was retrieved from a study of blood T cell repertoires in COVID-19. The V and J ends lost 2 bases and 0 bases, in that order; junction bases with no gene match: 14. Germline loops: CDR1 MGHRA, CDR2 YSYEKL. The CDR3 totals 19 residues. There are a few counts of this clone. Source study methods: Reference gene primer amplification yielded estimated nucleated cell counts. Sequencing used immunoSEQ multiplex PCR; TCRdb keeps in-frame clones, though not all of them. D and trimming come from the DNA, and the V and J calls and clone size come from that table. Of 300,000 to 400,000 clones listed, 90% to 95% are singletons. Those who participated ranged in age from about 18 to 89 years and resided in about 24 US areas. Within the 2 weeks before study entry, each person in the exposed group met a COVID-19 case.

The gene calls are TRBV4-1 and TRBJ2-5; 8 nucleotides match TRBD2. This TCR came from a woman aged 25 to 39 who had been exposed to COVID-19. Sequencing was done on a sample of PBMCs or T cells enriched from blood (not recorded which). CDR3 region: CASSQSSVGSGAYQETQYF. CDR3 DNA sequence: TGCGCCAGCAGCCAATCGTCTGTTGGTAGCGGGGCGTACCAAGAGACCCAGTACTTC.